Presented here are 13 T cell receptor beta chains from one specimen sequenced in a study of T cells after yellow fever vaccination. One entry per CDR3 protein results from TCRdb running MiXCR on the 5' RACE reads. The top ten hold roughly 17% of the sample, which has some 600,000 distinct CDR3 sequences, roughly 17% seen once. Sequences were derived from PBMCs, sampled less than 6 days after the first yellow fever vaccination. The receptor set was obtained from a young man who received the YFV17D yellow fever vaccine.

There are many counts of this clonotype. This chain connects TRBV5-1 to TRBJ2-7, with 10 bases aligning to TRBD1. Germline trimming cut 4 bases from V and 5 bases from J; bases unmatched to any gene: 3. The CDR3 consists of 13 residues. From germline, CDR1 is SGHRS and CDR2 YFSETQ. The CDR3 sequence is CASSETGGDEQYV. The DNA of the CDR3 is TGCGCCAGCAGCGAGACAGGGGGCGACGAGCAGTACGTC.

This chain links TRBV6-2 or TRBV6-3 with TRBJ1-5; maybe TRBD1 (5 bases). This CDR3 is 14 amino acids long. Germline CDR1 MNHEY, CDR2 SVGEGT. Between the trimmed V and J ends, which lost 7 bases and 6 bases, there was a span of 16 bases. CDR3 nucleotides: TGTGCCAGCACCTCCGGGGGTTGGATTCAGCCCCAGCATTTT. It translates to CASTSGGWIQPQHF.

The table lists this clonotype with many counts. The chain is built from TRBV6-5 and TRBJ1-1; 9 bases are shared with TRBD1. The V and J ends lost 0 bases and 5 bases, in that order; junction bases with no gene match: 1. Germline V gene data show CDR1 as MNHEY and CDR2 as SVGAGI. The CDR3 sequence is 14 residues long. CDR3 in DNA: TGTGCCAGCAGTTACTCGACAGGGGGGACTGAAGCTTTCTTT. Translation: CASSYSTGGTEAFF.

In its sample, this clonotype was seen a few times. The chain has TRBV2 and TRBJ2-2; unclear D gene. This CDR3 has 14 amino acids. Per the germline V gene, CDR1 is SNHLY and CDR2 is FYNNEI. Trimming shortened V by 6 bases and J by 2 bases, and 10 bases separated the two germline ends. CDR3 loop: CASRAERNTGELFF. CDR3 coding DNA: TGTGCCAGCAGGGCCGAGAGAAACACCGGGGAGCTGTTTTTT. The complete variable domain, with remaining parts taken from reference TRBV2 and TRBJ2-2, reads EPEVTQTPSHQVTQMGQEVILRCVPISNHLYFYWYRQILGQKVEFLVSFYNNEISEKSEIFDDQFSVERPDGSNFTLKIRSTKLEDSAMYFCASRAERNTGELFFGEGSRLTVL.

The chain links TRBV12-2 to TRBJ1-6; the D call TRBD1 from the table was never checked on the DNA. TRBV12-2 is given as a pseudogene. CDR3 length: 14 residues. The CDR3 DNA is TGTGCAAGTCGCCCCGGGTCAGAAAATTCACCCCTCCACTTT. This encodes CASRPGSENSPLHF.

This chain connects TRBV5-1 to TRBJ2-7; D is perhaps TRBD1 (5 bases). V shed 5 bases and J shed 5 bases, with 14 bases lying between them. Germline values: CDR1 SGHRS, CDR2 YFSETQ. The CDR3 extends over 13 amino acids. CDR3 in DNA: TGCGCCAGCAGTGGACACCCCGAGGACGAGCAGTACTTC. Translated: CASSGHPEDEQYF.

The rearrangement links TRBV19 to TRBJ2-2; 7 bases agree with TRBD2. Trimming at V came to 5 bases and at J to 1 base, leaving 4 bases not matched to a gene. Germline V CDR1 and CDR2: LNHDA, SQIVND (reference sequence). CDR3 length: 15 amino acids. CDR3 DNA sequence: TGTGCCAGTAGTTGGCGCGGGGGGAACACCGGGGAGCTGTTTTTT. Residues: CASSWRGGNTGELFF.

This clonotype has just a few counts. The V and J genes are TRBV30 and TRBJ2-3, with TRBD2 identical over 9 bases. The CDR3 totals 13 residues. Per germline, CDR1 GTSNPN and CDR2 SVGIG (reference sequence). The V gene end was trimmed by 2 bases and the J gene end by 4 bases; junction bases not matched to a gene: 1. The CDR3 here is CAWSRGGADTQYF. The CDR3 DNA reads as TGTGCCTGGAGTCGCGGGGGGGCAGATACGCAGTATTTT. The full variable domain, completed using reference TRBV30 and TRBJ2-3, is SQTIHQWPATLVQPVGSPLSLECTVEGTSNPNLYWYRQAAGRGLQLLFYSVGIGQISSEVPQNLSASRPQDRQFILSSKKLLLSDSGFYLCAWSRGGADTQYFGPGTRLTVL.

This clonotype has a handful of counts. This chain joins TRBV6-1 and TRBJ1-2; D call uncertain. The V gene lost 2 bases and the J gene lost 6 bases, with 7 bases spanning the gap. Germline CDR1 is MNHNS and CDR2 is SASEGT. CDR3 length equals 12 residues. The DNA of the CDR3 is TGTGCCAGCAGTGAACAGGTGGATGGCTACACCTTC. Its protein product is CASSEQVDGYTF.

This sequence joins TRBV4-2 and TRBJ2-1; 7 bases agree with TRBD2. Trimming at V came to 6 bases and at J to 5 bases, leaving 10 bases not matched to a gene. The CDR3 has 15 amino acids. In germline, CDR1 is LGHNA, CDR2 YNFKEQ. The CDR3: CASSRAWGGDNEQFF. The DNA of the CDR3 is TGTGCCAGCAGTCGGGCGTGGGGAGGGGACAATGAGCAGTTCTTC.

This rearrangement joins TRBV5-4 to TRBJ2-4, with 7 bases identical to TRBD1. The CDR3 runs 14 residues. CDR1 is SGHNT and CDR2 is YYREEE in the germline V gene (reference sequence). Losses at the gene ends were 3 bases for V and 6 bases for J; bases not matched to a gene: 6. The CDR3 reads CASSWDRDRNIQYF. CDR3 bases: TGTGCCAGCAGCTGGGACCGGGACAGAAACATTCAGTACTTC.

This chain links TRBV6-2 or TRBV6-3 with TRBJ2-6; a weak D match, TRBD2 (6 bases). This CDR3 is built from 15 residues. With 6 bases removed from V and 3 bases from J, the gap between germline ends came to 12 bases. The germline gives CDR1 MNHEY, CDR2 SVGEGT. CDR3 nucleotide sequence: TGTGCCAGCAGGCTGGAGGGGCATGGGGCCAACGTCCTGACTTTC. This gives the protein CASRLEGHGANVLTF.

This clonotype was counted between two and nine times. The chain uses TRBV5-1 and TRBJ2-3; D is possibly TRBD1 or TRBD2 (5 bases each). Germline V CDR1 and CDR2: SGHRS, YFSETQ. Trimming removed 3 bases from V and 1 base from J, with 15 bases in between. The CDR3 loop spans 16 amino acids. CDR3 sequence reads: CASSSSGTVRTDTQYF. The CDR3 DNA follows: TGCGCCAGCAGCTCCTCGGGGACGGTCCGCACAGATACGCAGTATTTT.